The 29 T cell receptor beta chains presented below share a single source sample, sequenced in a study of cytomegalovirus exposure and HLA in healthy donors. PCR amplification relied on 60 Vbeta primers (plus 13 Jbeta primers). Produced via immunoSEQ multiplex PCR; TCRdb's table is partial and in-frame only. This sample carries about 110,000 clones, about 76% of them seen once, and the ten largest clones take more than 2%. Sequences were obtained from PBMCs. These receptors were obtained from a young woman in good health and CMV-seronegative.

This clone was observed a single time. The V gene is TRBV6-5, the J gene TRBJ2-4; 7 nucleotides agree with TRBD1. The V gene's germline CDR1 is MNHEY and CDR2 SVGAGI. Unmatched junction bases numbered 4, after V lost 0 bases and J lost 2 bases. CDR3 length: 16 residues. CDR3 in amino acids: CASSYSVTGTKNIQYF. The CDR3 DNA is TGTGCCAGCAGTTACTCGGTGACAGGGACCAAAAACATTCAGTACTTC.

CDR3 coding DNA: TGTGCCAGCAGCCCAGGACTAGCGTCAGATACGCAGTATTTT. Translating it yields CASSPGLASDTQYF. The chain uses TRBV7-2 and TRBJ2-3; 9 bases match TRBD2. This CDR3 contains 14 residues. Germline V lookup: CDR1 SGHTA, CDR2 FQGNSA. Germline trimming cut 5 bases from V and 4 bases from J; bases unmatched to any gene: 4.

The V call is TRBV7-2, the J call TRBJ2-7, with 9 bases aligning to TRBD2. Per the germline V gene, CDR1 is SGHTA and CDR2 is FQGNSA. Trimming took 4 bases from V and 3 from J; bases not matched to a gene: 4. The CDR3 is 14 amino acids. This CDR3 is CASSSRLADYEQYF. CDR3 DNA sequence: TGTGCCAGCAGCTCTAGACTAGCGGACTACGAGCAGTACTTC.

This rearrangement joins TRBV11-2 to TRBJ2-7; D may be TRBD2 (6 bases). V shed 7 bases and J shed 2 bases, with 21 bases lying between them. Germline loops: CDR1 SGHAT, CDR2 FQNNGV. The CDR3 is 16 residues long. CDR3 DNA: TGTGCCAGCAATACGCCTAGTCTGGGACTCCCCTACGAGCAGTACTTC. Its protein product is CASNTPSLGLPYEQYF.

The rearrangement joins TRBV2 to TRBJ2-7; 8 bases are a match to TRBD1. V lost 5 bases to trimming and J lost 1 base; unmatched junction nucleotides: 4. This CDR3 is 14 amino acids long. Germline CDR1 and CDR2: SNHLY and FYNNEI. The CDR3 DNA sequence: TGTGCCAGCAGTACCGGGACAGGATCCTACGAGCAGTACTTC. Its translation is CASSTGTGSYEQYF.

The chain uses TRBV18 and TRBJ1-1; D remains unclear. This CDR3 is built from 16 residues. The germline CDR1 and CDR2 sequences are KGHSH and LQKENI. The germline V and J ends were trimmed by 2 bases and 0 bases, with 13 bases remaining between them. The CDR3 loop is CASSPGYRQMNTEAFF. The CDR3 coding sequence is TGTGCCAGCTCACCAGGGTATAGACAAATGAACACTGAAGCTTTCTTT.

A single count supports this clone. The genes are TRBV11-2 and TRBJ2-1, with 10 positions matching TRBD2. J lost 7 bases, V lost 5 bases, and 2 bases had no gene match. The CDR3 length is 13 residues. Germline CDR1 SGHAT, CDR2 FQNNGV. The CDR3 loop is CASSGTSVNEQFF. The DNA of the CDR3 is TGTGCCAGCAGCGGGACTAGCGTGAATGAGCAGTTCTTC.

V gene TRBV5-6 combines with J gene TRBJ2-1; the match to TRBD2 covers 10 bases. V lost 3 bases to trimming and J lost 8 bases; unmatched junction nucleotides: 14. Germline lookup yields CDR1 SGHDT and CDR2 YYEEEE. This CDR3 is built from 17 residues. CDR3 in amino acids: CASSSRELAGSFHEQFF. The CDR3 DNA follows: TGTGCCAGCAGCTCACGGGAACTAGCGGGGAGCTTCCATGAGCAGTTCTTC.

Of note for this clone: Additional DNA sequences in this sample encode the identical CDR3. The chain has TRBV19 and TRBJ2-1; TRBD1 might be the D (6 bases). Trimming cost V 1 base and J 7 bases, with 23 bases left between them. The germline V gene has CDR1 LNHDA and CDR2 SQIVND (reference sequence). The CDR3 is 18 residues long. Written as DNA, the CDR3 is TGTGCCAGTAGTATAGCATCAGGGGTAAGGGAAAAATGGAATGAGCAGTTCTTC. Protein sequence: CASSIASGVREKWNEQFF.

The rearrangement links TRBV11-2 to TRBJ2-5; 8 bases align to TRBD2. The CDR3 spans 17 residues. After removal of 0 bases from V and 4 bases from J, the junction contained 10 bases not matched to a gene. Per germline, CDR1 SGHAT and CDR2 FQNNGV. The chain's CDR3 is CASSLDSSGLGVETQYF. The CDR3 nucleotides read TGTGCCAGCAGCTTAGACTCCTCGGGACTAGGTGTAGAGACCCAGTACTTC.

The gene calls are TRBV5-1 and TRBJ2-3, with TRBD2 identical over 11 bases. V lost 2 bases to trimming and J lost 6 bases; unmatched junction nucleotides: 8. CDR1 and CDR2 (germline): SGHRS, YFSETQ. This CDR3 region has 16 residues. Written as DNA, the CDR3 is TGCGCCAGCAGCTTCCGACTAGCGGGAAAGTTGGATACGCAGTATTTT. It codes for CASSFRLAGKLDTQYF. Full variable domain (remainder filled in from reference TRBV5-1 and TRBJ2-3): KAGVTQTPRYLIKTRGQQVTLSCSPISGHRSVSWYQQTPGQGLQFLFEYFSETQRNKGNFPGRFSGRQFSNSRSEMNVSTLELGDSALYLCASSFRLAGKLDTQYFGPGTRLTVL.

The chain links TRBV29-1 to TRBJ2-7; 11 bases map to TRBD1. The V gene's germline CDR1 is SQVTM and CDR2 ANQGSEA. The junction had 6 bases not matched to a gene; V was cut back by 3 bases and J by 5 bases. The CDR3 is made up of 14 amino acids. DNA for the CDR3: TGCAGCGTTGACCCCGGGACAGGGGGGGACGAGCAGTACTTC. Its translation is CSVDPGTGGDEQYF.

This clone was observed a handful of times. V gene TRBV2 combines with J gene TRBJ1-1, with 8 bases lining up with TRBD1. Germline CDR1 and CDR2: SNHLY and FYNNEI. CDR3 size: 13 residues. The trim removed 4 bases at V and 4 bases at J, leaving 2 bases unmatched. This CDR3 reads CASSGDRGTEAFF. CDR3 coding DNA: TGTGCCAGCAGTGGTGACAGGGGCACTGAAGCTTTCTTT.

V is TRBV6-5 and J is TRBJ1-2; a weak D match, TRBD1 (6 bases). The CDR3 runs 13 residues. V lost 7 bases to trimming and J lost 0 bases, with 9 bases between them. CDR1 and CDR2 (germline): MNHEY, SVGAGI. CDR3 sequence reads: CASMGQANYGYTF. The DNA for the CDR3 is TGTGCCAGCATGGGACAAGCTAACTATGGCTACACCTTC.

The chain is built from TRBV2 and TRBJ1-2, with a possible D match to TRBD1 (5 bases). V shed 3 bases and J shed 6 bases, with 14 bases lying between them. The CDR3 loop spans 14 amino acids. The germline V gene has CDR1 SNHLY and CDR2 FYNNEI. The CDR3: CASSDQGAGDGYTF. The CDR3 DNA reads TGTGCCAGCAGTGATCAGGGCGCAGGAGATGGCTACACCTTC.

The V call is TRBV19, the J call TRBJ1-1, with 7 bases that match TRBD1. This CDR3 has 13 residues. Germline lookup yields CDR1 LNHDA and CDR2 SQIVND (reference sequence). V shed 6 bases and J 4 bases; nucleotides not matched to a gene: 5. CDR3 bases: TGTGCCAGTAGAAAACAGGGGAGCACTGAAGCTTTCTTT. Translated: CASRKQGSTEAFF.

The chain links TRBV6-1 to TRBJ1-1; TRBD1 is a possible D gene (6 bases). V lost 7 bases, J lost 1 base, and 7 bases lay in between. The germline gives CDR1 MNHNS, CDR2 SASEGT. The CDR3 runs to 12 residues. CDR3 in DNA: TGTGCCAGCACCAGGGGGAACACTGAAGCTTTCTTT. Protein: CASTRGNTEAFF.

This chain uses TRBV9 with TRBJ2-1, with D tentatively TRBD2 (6 bases). CDR3 length: 18 amino acids. Trimming took 4 bases from V and 5 from J, leaving 25 bases between them. CDR1 is SGDLS and CDR2 is YYNGEE in the germline V gene. Here the CDR3 reads CASSPRRDELARDNEQFF. CDR3 nucleotide sequence: TGTGCCAGCAGCCCTCGCCGCGATGAACTAGCTCGGGACAATGAGCAGTTCTTC.

This chain joins TRBV27 and TRBJ2-1; 10 bases map to TRBD1. From germline, CDR1 is MNHEY and CDR2 SMNVEV (reference sequence). The CDR3 consists of 20 residues. Losses at the gene ends were 5 bases for V and 5 bases for J; bases not matched to a gene: 21. DNA for the CDR3: TGTGCCAGCAGTAGGACAGGGGGGACCATTCGACGATCAATGAACAATGAGCAGTTCTTC. Translating it yields CASSRTGGTIRRSMNNEQFF.

The chain combines TRBV10-1 with TRBJ1-5, with no clear D. Germline V lookup: CDR1 WNHNN, CDR2 SYGVQD (reference sequence). This CDR3 comprises 13 residues. Trimming stripped 2 bases from V and 2 bases from J, with 4 bases between. This CDR3 is CASSETGNQPQHF. The DNA of the CDR3 is TGCGCCAGCAGTGAGACGGGCAATCAGCCCCAGCATTTT.

Only a few counts were recorded for this clone. The chain joins TRBV7-2 to TRBJ2-7; maybe TRBD1 (6 bases). Trimming pared 8 bases from V and 6 bases from J, leaving 17 bases between. Germline V gene sequence: CDR1 SGHTA, CDR2 FQGNSA. This CDR3 has 13 residues. CDR3 loop: CASSRNRAFEQYF. The CDR3 DNA sequence: TGTGCCAGCTCGCGAAACAGGGCCTTCGAGCAGTACTTC.

In the case of this clone: Compared with germline, one end of the junction differs, possibly owing to a read error. This chain links TRBV7-9 with TRBJ2-7, with 14 bases identical to TRBD2. CDR1 SEHNR and CDR2 FQNEAQ come from the germline V gene (reference sequence). CDR3 length: 15 residues. In DNA, the CDR3 is TGTTCCAGCAGCCCGGGACTAGCGGGAGTCTACGAGCAGTACTTC. Translation gives CSSSPGLAGVYEQYF.

The chain joins TRBV10-1 to TRBJ1-1; D gene unclear. V lost 4 bases and J 5 bases, leaving 11 bases between the germline ends. Germline values: CDR1 WNHNN, CDR2 SYGVQD (reference sequence). This CDR3 region has 13 residues. The CDR3 reads CASSAQLGTEAFF. The CDR3 coding sequence is TGCGCCAGCAGTGCCCAGCTAGGTACTGAAGCTTTCTTT.

This sequence joins TRBV29-1 and TRBJ2-1; TRBD1 agrees at 7 bases. The J segment lost 1 base and the V segment lost 4 bases, leaving 4 bases of the junction unmatched. CDR3 length equals 14 residues. Germline CDR1 is SQVTM and CDR2 is ANQGSEA. The CDR3 region is CSVGAGGSYNEQFF. Written as DNA, the CDR3 is TGCAGCGTTGGGGCAGGGGGATCCTACAATGAGCAGTTCTTC.

The J gene is TRBJ2-6, the V gene TRBV7-2; the match to TRBD2 covers 8 bases. The CDR3 covers 17 residues. The junction had 8 bases not matched to a gene; V was cut back by 3 bases and J by 4 bases. In germline, CDR1 is SGHTA, CDR2 FQGNSA. This CDR3 reads CASSLVAGSSGANVLTF. The CDR3, as DNA: TGTGCCAGCAGCTTGGTAGCGGGAAGCTCCGGGGCCAACGTCCTGACTTTC.

The chain uses TRBV15 and TRBJ2-5; TRBD2 might be the D (5 bases). The V gene's germline CDR1 is LNHNV and CDR2 YYDKDF (reference sequence). Trimming removed 1 base from V and 11 bases from J, with 20 bases in between. This CDR3 region has 15 residues. The CDR3 region is CATSRAIFGVAEQYF. The CDR3 nucleotides read TGTGCCACCAGCAGAGCAATATTCGGGGTGGCAGAGCAGTACTTC.

With regard to this clone: At one end, the junction sequence differs from germline, possibly due to a read error. The chain carries TRBV7-7 and TRBJ1-1; possible D gene TRBD1, 6 bases. From germline, CDR1 is SSHAT and CDR2 FNYEAQ (reference sequence). This CDR3 has 15 residues. DNA of the CDR3: TGTGCTAGCAGCTTAGTCACTACAGGGTACACTGAAGCTTTCTTT. Translating gives CASSLVTTGYTEAFF.

The V call is TRBV2, the J call TRBJ2-4; D may be TRBD2 (6 bases). V shed 1 base and J shed 8 bases, with 15 bases lying between them. CDR1 SNHLY and CDR2 FYNNEI come from the germline V gene. The CDR3 sequence is 15 residues long. The CDR3 protein is CASSEVGGNGDIQYF. DNA of the CDR3: TGTGCCAGCAGTGAAGTTGGCGGGAACGGTGACATTCAGTACTTC. The full variable domain, rest sourced from reference TRBV2 and TRBJ2-4, is EPEVTQTPSHQVTQMGQEVILRCVPISNHLYFYWYRQILGQKVEFLVSFYNNEISEKSEIFDDQFSVERPDGSNFTLKIRSTKLEDSAMYFCASSEVGGNGDIQYFGAGTRLSVL.

The V call is TRBV6-5, the J call TRBJ1-5; D is undetermined. CDR3 size: 15 residues. The V gene lost 7 bases and the J gene lost 2 bases, with 15 bases spanning the gap. The germline CDR1 and CDR2 sequences are MNHEY and SVGAGI. CDR3: CASKGGYDGNQPQHF. In DNA, the CDR3 is TGTGCCAGCAAGGGAGGCTACGACGGCAATCAGCCCCAGCATTTT.